This is a list of T cell receptor beta chains from one sample in a study of T cell responses to AZD1222 COVID-19 vaccine. Measured with immunoSEQ multiplex PCR; TCRdb has only the in-frame clones, and not every one. The sample contains some 150,000 clones, approximately 90% of which appear only once. The source material was peripheral blood, sampled on day 0 of AZD1222 vaccination. These receptors were obtained from an adult in good health. CDR3s include the opening cysteine and the closing phenylalanine or tryptophan. The D gene is left open where the match is weak. The listing skips clone size in some rows; elsewhere it reads once, few, many or a size class.

d_gene: NA; abundance: NA; v_gene: TRBV30; j_gene: TRBJ1-2; CDR3nt: TGTGCCCTTGCAAATCCCAACTATGGCTACACCTTC; CDR3aa: CALANPNYGYTF
d_gene: TRBD1; abundance: NA; v_gene: TRBV2; j_gene: TRBJ1-2; CDR3nt: TGTGCCAGCAGTGACCCGGACAGGCCCTATGGCTACACCTTC; CDR3aa: CASSDPDRPYGYTF
d_gene: NA; abundance: few; v_gene: TRBV7-2; j_gene: TRBJ1-6; CDR3nt: TGTGCCAGCAGCTTAGGACAGCCTAATAATTCACCCCTCCACTTT; CDR3aa: CASSLGQPNNSPLHF
d_gene: NA; abundance: NA; v_gene: TRBV19; j_gene: TRBJ1-3; CDR3nt: TGTGCCAGTAGTATAGATCATTACGGATACTCTGGAAACACCATATATTTT; CDR3aa: CASSIDHYGYSGNTIYF
d_gene: NA; abundance: few; v_gene: TRBV28; j_gene: TRBJ2-3; CDR3nt: TGTGCCAGCAGTTTAATTGGCAGGACCTACACAGATACGCAGTATTTT; CDR3aa: CASSLIGRTYTDTQYF
d_gene: NA; abundance: NA; v_gene: TRBV27; j_gene: TRBJ1-4; CDR3nt: TGTGCCAGCAGACCCGCAGGGTCAACTAATGAAAAACTGTTTTTT; CDR3aa: CASRPAGSTNEKLFF
d_gene: NA; abundance: NA; v_gene: TRBV19; j_gene: TRBJ2-3; CDR3nt: TGTGCCAGTAGCTCCGGAGGGGGCGAGGGAGATACGCAGTATTTT; CDR3aa: CASSSGGGEGDTQYF
d_gene: NA; abundance: NA; v_gene: TRBV4-2; j_gene: TRBJ2-5; CDR3nt: TGTGCCAGCAGCCAAGATGAGGCGACAGAGACCCAGTACTTC; CDR3aa: CASSQDEATETQYF
d_gene: TRBD1; abundance: NA; v_gene: TRBV7-9; j_gene: TRBJ2-2; CDR3nt: TGTGCCAGCAGCTTATGGACAGGAACTGACGGGGAGCTGTTTTTT; CDR3aa: CASSLWTGTDGELFF
d_gene: NA; abundance: NA; v_gene: TRBV11-2; j_gene: TRBJ1-1; CDR3nt: TGTGCCAGCAGCTTAGGGGGTGGCAGGGGAAGAACTGAAGCTTTCTTT; CDR3aa: CASSLGGGRGRTEAFF
d_gene: NA; abundance: NA; v_gene: TRBV18; j_gene: TRBJ2-7; CDR3nt: TGTGCCAGCTCACCACTCGGTTCCCCTTACGAGCAGTACTTC; CDR3aa: CASSPLGSPYEQYF
d_gene: NA; abundance: NA; v_gene: TRBV2; j_gene: TRBJ2-3; CDR3nt: TGTGCCAGCCGACAGTCGGGCACAGATACGCAGTATTTT; CDR3aa: CASRQSGTDTQYF
d_gene: NA; abundance: once; v_gene: TRBV7-9; j_gene: TRBJ1-2; CDR3nt: TGTGCCAGCAGCAAGGACCTGGGACCCAACTATGGCTACACCTTC; CDR3aa: CASSKDLGPNYGYTF
d_gene: NA; abundance: NA; v_gene: TRBV6-5; j_gene: TRBJ1-4; CDR3nt: TGTGCCAGCAGTTACGAGGGACGGAATAATGAAAAACTGTTTTTT; CDR3aa: CASSYEGRNNEKLFF
d_gene: NA; abundance: NA; v_gene: TRBV4-1; j_gene: TRBJ1-2; CDR3nt: TGCGCCAGCAGCCAATCGGGCAACTATGGCTACACCTTC; CDR3aa: CASSQSGNYGYTF
d_gene: NA; abundance: few; v_gene: TRBV6-2/TRBV6-3; j_gene: TRBJ1-1; CDR3nt: TGTGCCAGCAGTCCCAATGTGCCTGAAGCTTTCTTT; CDR3aa: CASSPNVPEAFF
d_gene: NA; abundance: few; v_gene: TRBV7-7; j_gene: TRBJ2-5; CDR3nt: TGTGCTAGCAGCCAGGGGCCTACCGGCGAAGAGACCCAGTACTTC; CDR3aa: CASSQGPTGEETQYF
d_gene: NA; abundance: once; v_gene: TRBV2; j_gene: TRBJ1-4; CDR3nt: TGTGCCAGCAGTGATGTGGGAGGACTGAGGTTTTTT; CDR3aa: CASSDVGGLRFF
d_gene: TRBD2; abundance: NA; v_gene: TRBV7-2; j_gene: TRBJ2-7; CDR3nt: TGTGCCAGCAGCCCTTCTAGGACTAGCGGGGGTTACGAGCAGTACTTC; CDR3aa: CASSPSRTSGGYEQYF
d_gene: NA; abundance: once; v_gene: TRBV19; j_gene: TRBJ1-3; CDR3nt: TGTGCCAGTACAGGCCGGCGTGGCTCTGGAAACACCATATATTTT; CDR3aa: CASTGRRGSGNTIYF
d_gene: NA; abundance: NA; v_gene: TRBV6-2/TRBV6-3; j_gene: TRBJ1-2; CDR3nt: TGTGCCAGCAGTTACGTGGGCAGGGCGAACTATGGCTACACCTTC; CDR3aa: CASSYVGRANYGYTF
d_gene: NA; abundance: NA; v_gene: TRBV18; j_gene: TRBJ2-7; CDR3nt: TGTGCCAGCTCACCACGGTCCGGTGGGCGCGTCTCCTACGAGCAGTACTTC; CDR3aa: CASSPRSGGRVSYEQYF
d_gene: TRBD2; abundance: NA; v_gene: TRBV6-5; j_gene: TRBJ2-7; CDR3nt: TGTGCCAGCAGTTCCCCCCGGGGGGATTCCGAGCAGTACTTC; CDR3aa: CASSSPRGDSEQYF
d_gene: NA; abundance: NA; v_gene: TRBV6-5; j_gene: TRBJ1-5; CDR3nt: TGTGCCAGCAGTTACTCGATGGGTAGCAATCAGCCCCAGCATTTT; CDR3aa: CASSYSMGSNQPQHF
d_gene: TRBD1; abundance: NA; v_gene: TRBV19; j_gene: TRBJ2-3; CDR3nt: TGTGCCAGTAGCCCCACAGGGGATGGCACAGATACGCAGTATTTT; CDR3aa: CASSPTGDGTDTQYF
d_gene: NA; abundance: NA; v_gene: TRBV3-1/TRBV3-2; j_gene: TRBJ1-6; CDR3nt: TGTGCCAGCGGACGACAGATCGACAATTCACCCCTCCACTTT; CDR3aa: CASGRQIDNSPLHF
d_gene: TRBD1; abundance: NA; v_gene: TRBV5-8; j_gene: TRBJ1-3; CDR3nt: TGTGCCAGCAGGAGGGACAGGGGAATCTCTGGAAACACCATATATTTT; CDR3aa: CASRRDRGISGNTIYF
d_gene: NA; abundance: NA; v_gene: TRBV6-2/TRBV6-3; j_gene: TRBJ2-7; CDR3nt: TGTGCCAGCAGTTACGGACGGTGGGGAGGCGAGCAGTACTTC; CDR3aa: CASSYGRWGGEQYF
d_gene: TRBD1; abundance: NA; v_gene: TRBV25-1; j_gene: TRBJ2-7; CDR3nt: TGTGCCAGCAGTGACCGGGACAGAGCCTACGAGCAGTACTTC; CDR3aa: CASSDRDRAYEQYF
d_gene: TRBD2; abundance: NA; v_gene: TRBV12-3/TRBV12-4; j_gene: TRBJ2-3; CDR3nt: TGTGCCAGCAGGGGGACTAGCGGGGATGCGCAGTATTTT; CDR3aa: CASRGTSGDAQYF
d_gene: NA; abundance: NA; v_gene: TRBV9; j_gene: TRBJ1-3; CDR3nt: TGTGCCAGCAGCTCCGGGCCTCTGGCCACCATATATTTT; CDR3aa: CASSSGPLATIYF
d_gene: TRBD1; abundance: NA; v_gene: TRBV5-1; j_gene: TRBJ1-5; CDR3nt: TGCGCCAGCAGCCCGCAGGGGGATCAGCCCCAGCATTTT; CDR3aa: CASSPQGDQPQHF
d_gene: NA; abundance: once; v_gene: TRBV7-2; j_gene: TRBJ1-2; CDR3nt: TGTGCCAGCAGCTTAGGAGGGAGGGACTATGGCTACACCTTC; CDR3aa: CASSLGGRDYGYTF
d_gene: TRBD1; abundance: NA; v_gene: TRBV11-2; j_gene: TRBJ1-6; CDR3nt: TGTGCCAGCAGCACGACAGGGGGTTCGACACCCCTCCACTTT; CDR3aa: CASSTTGGSTPLHF
d_gene: NA; abundance: NA; v_gene: TRBV19; j_gene: TRBJ2-2; CDR3nt: TGTGCCAGTAGTCCAAGGCAGAGGGGCACCGGGGAGCTGTTTTTT; CDR3aa: CASSPRQRGTGELFF
d_gene: NA; abundance: NA; v_gene: TRBV5-1; j_gene: TRBJ1-2; CDR3nt: TGCGCCAGCCGAGGAGGGCCTGACCGGGACTATGGCTACACCTTC; CDR3aa: CASRGGPDRDYGYTF
d_gene: TRBD1; abundance: NA; v_gene: TRBV6-5; j_gene: TRBJ1-2; CDR3nt: TGTGCCAGCAGTTTACAGGGGCTAAACTATGGCTACACCTTC; CDR3aa: CASSLQGLNYGYTF
d_gene: TRBD2; abundance: NA; v_gene: TRBV10-3; j_gene: TRBJ2-1; CDR3nt: TGTGCCATCAGTACGACTAGCGGGGGGGCGGGTGAGCAGTTCTTC; CDR3aa: CAISTTSGGAGEQFF
d_gene: NA; abundance: NA; v_gene: TRBV28; j_gene: TRBJ1-2; CDR3nt: TGTGCCAGCAGATCCGAAGGAGTAGATGGCTACACCTTC; CDR3aa: CASRSEGVDGYTF
d_gene: NA; abundance: NA; v_gene: TRBV2; j_gene: TRBJ1-4; CDR3nt: TGTGCCAGCAGTGGGGCAGGGAGTGAAAAACTGTTTTTT; CDR3aa: CASSGAGSEKLFF
d_gene: NA; abundance: NA; v_gene: TRBV13; j_gene: TRBJ2-7; CDR3nt: TGTGCCAGCAGCTTAGCGGTAGCGCCCGGAAGCTCCTACGAGCAGTACTTC; CDR3aa: CASSLAVAPGSSYEQYF